This entry is about one T cell receptor beta chain. Its antigen is not identified. TCRdb ran MiXCR on the 5' RACE reads and lists one entry per CDR3 protein. The data show 150,000 or so distinct CDR3 sequences, with about 14% seen just once and roughly an eighth held by the top ten. The ends were cut back, 5 bases at V and 0 bases at J, with 8 bases in the middle. CDR3 size: 14 residues. The data are from a study of T-cell memory formation after mild COVID-19. Whole-study findings and limits: Some clones that responded were present in memory (sampled pre-infection), which suggests cross-reactive memory joined.

The source is an adult woman who had mild COVID-19 (a few samples of this study predate the infection). Cell type and time point are not known. The chain couples TRBV12-3 or TRBV12-4 to TRBJ1-5; no definite D call. Specimen: PBMCs or a T cell subset sorted from them (not recorded which). The CDR3: CASSVGNSNQPQHF. The CDR3 region has the DNA TGTGCCAGCAGTGTTGGGAATAGCAATCAGCCCCAGCATTTT.